This passage covers 25 T cell receptor beta chains from one sample sequenced in a study of identical twins. TCRdb fed the 5' RACE reads into MiXCR, producing one record per CDR3 protein. There are approximately 700,000 distinct CDR3 sequences in the sample; approximately 18% occur only once, and around 13% lies in the top ten. These data were also filed under a second study, of T cells expressing NK-cell markers.

The sample was PBMCs. The receptors come from a woman in her late teens or twenties in good health.

This chain connects TRBV12-3 or TRBV12-4 to TRBJ1-2; 7 positions agree with TRBD1. CDR3 length: 14 residues. V gave up 4 bases and J gave up 7 bases; unmatched junction bases: 9. The CDR3: CASSSFLGGSGYTF. CDR3 DNA: TGTGCCAGCAGTTCCTTCCTAGGGGGCTCTGGCTACACCTTC.

The chain joins TRBV10-3 to TRBJ1-1; no firm D call. CDR3 length: 14 amino acids. V gave up 0 bases and J gave up 1 base, with 6 bases separating them. CDR1 ENHRY and CDR2 SYGVKD come from the germline V gene. This CDR3 reads CAISESGPNTEAFF. CDR3 in DNA: TGTGCCATCAGTGAGTCAGGCCCGAACACTGAAGCTTTCTTT.

The J gene is TRBJ2-7, the V gene TRBV20-1, with TRBD1 matching over 7 bases. The V gene end was trimmed by 2 bases and the J gene end by 4 bases; junction bases not matched to a gene: 8. Germline V gene data show CDR1 as DFQATT and CDR2 as SNEGSKA (reference sequence). The CDR3 runs to 14 residues. The chain's CDR3 is CSARLAGGRYEQYF. In DNA, the CDR3 is TGCAGTGCTAGATTGGCAGGGGGAAGGTACGAGCAGTACTTC.

The chain is built from TRBV10-3 and TRBJ2-7; D is perhaps TRBD1 (5 bases). The germline gives CDR1 ENHRY, CDR2 SYGVKD. V was shortened by 10 bases and J by 0 bases, with 16 bases between the two germline ends. The CDR3 spans 14 residues. In DNA form, the CDR3 reads TGTGCCACCTCAGGGCGTTTGAGCTCCTACGAGCAGTACTTC. This codes for CATSGRLSSYEQYF.

This chain links TRBV4-3 with TRBJ1-1, with D unresolved. Germline CDR1 reads LGHNA; CDR2 reads YSLEER. V was shortened by 1 base and J by 1 base, with 7 bases between the two germline ends. The CDR3 is made up of 14 amino acids. The CDR3, as DNA: TGCGCCAGCAGCCAAGTCGTGGGGAACACTGAAGCTTTCTTT. It specifies CASSQVVGNTEAFF.

This clonotype showed up just a few times. The chain is built from TRBV7-7 and TRBJ2-1; TRBD2 matches at 11 bases. Germline-derived CDR1 and CDR2 are SSHAT and FNYEAQ (reference sequence). CDR3 length: 15 amino acids. The junction had 3 bases not matched to a gene; V was cut back by 5 bases and J by 3 bases. The CDR3 here is CASSAGLAVYNEQFF. The DNA of the CDR3 is TGTGCCAGCAGCGCGGGACTAGCGGTCTACAATGAGCAGTTCTTC.

The V gene is TRBV12-3 or TRBV12-4, the J gene TRBJ2-5, with 7 nucleotides matching TRBD1. V trimming: 1 base; J trimming: 7 bases; junction bases outside the gene matches: 9. The CDR3 runs to 15 residues. The CDR3 nucleotides are TGTGCCAGCAGTTTAGGTAGAAGGACAGGAGGGACCCAGTACTTC. Translating gives CASSLGRRTGGTQYF.

The chain carries TRBV19 and TRBJ2-2; D is perhaps TRBD2 (5 bases). This CDR3 has 14 residues. Germline CDR1 and CDR2: LNHDA and SQIVND (reference sequence). V lost 5 bases and J 6 bases, leaving 13 bases between the germline ends. CDR3 in DNA: TGTGCCAGTAGTGTCTGGGCTAGCTCCGGGGAGCTGTTTTTT. Its protein product is CASSVWASSGELFF.

The gene calls are TRBV12-3 or TRBV12-4 and TRBJ2-1, with 7 bases aligning to TRBD1. The V and J ends lost 4 bases and 5 bases, in that order; junction bases with no gene match: 11. The CDR3 covers 16 residues. CDR3 in DNA: TGTGCCAGCAGTTACCACAGGGGAAACGGGAACAATGAGCAGTTCTTC. It yields the protein CASSYHRGNGNNEQFF.

This clonotype was detected a few times. The J gene is TRBJ1-4, the V gene TRBV20-1; maybe TRBD1 (6 bases). The germline V gene encodes CDR1 DFQATT and CDR2 SNEGSKA (reference sequence). Trimming pared 5 bases from V and 8 bases from J, leaving 15 bases between. This CDR3 comprises 13 residues. The CDR3 coding sequence is TGCAGTGCTTCGCAGACGGGGGCCGAAAAACTGTTTTTT. It specifies CSASQTGAEKLFF.

The V and J genes are TRBV7-3 and TRBJ2-3, with D possibly being TRBD1 (6 bases). The V gene's germline CDR1 is SGHTA and CDR2 FQGTGA. There are 14 residues in the CDR3. The V end was cut by 4 bases, the J end by 8 bases, with 16 bases between. The CDR3 protein is CASSSDSSRGTQYF. In DNA form, the CDR3 reads TGTGCCAGCAGCTCGGACAGTAGCAGGGGTACGCAGTATTTT.

This rearrangement joins TRBV7-8 to TRBJ2-5; D tentatively fits TRBD1 or TRBD2 (6 bases each). Germline values: CDR1 SGHVS, CDR2 FQNEAQ. Trimming removed 5 bases from V and 0 bases from J, with 10 bases in between. This CDR3 contains 14 residues. This CDR3 is CASSPRGHQETQYF. In DNA, the CDR3 is TGTGCCAGCAGCCCACGGGGGCACCAAGAGACCCAGTACTTC.

This sequence joins TRBV29-1 and TRBJ1-2, with 8 bases fitting TRBD1. From germline, CDR1 is SQVTM and CDR2 ANQGSEA. V was pared by 6 bases and J by 9 bases, with 12 bases of the junction left unmatched. This CDR3 comprises 13 residues. The DNA of the CDR3 is TGCAGCGTGGAACCGTGGACAGGGTTTCGCTACACCTTC. This encodes CSVEPWTGFRYTF. Full variable domain (missing parts from reference TRBV29-1 and TRBJ1-2): SAVISQKPSRDICQRGTSLTIQCQVDSQVTMMFWYRQQPGQSLTLIATANQGSEATYESGFVIDKFPISRPNLTFSTLTVSNMSPEDSSIYLCSVEPWTGFRYTFGSGTRLTVV.

The rearrangement uses TRBV4-1 and TRBJ2-3; D might be TRBD2 (6 bases). This CDR3 is built from 14 residues. Germline V gene data show CDR1 as MGHRA and CDR2 as YSYEKL. V was shortened by 4 bases and J by 6 bases, with 14 bases between the two germline ends. The CDR3 coding sequence is TGCGCCAGCAGCCGCGGGACGGTAAAGGATACGCAGTATTTT. Residues: CASSRGTVKDTQYF.

There are a few counts of this clonotype. The rearrangement links TRBV20-1 to TRBJ2-1; D call uncertain. This CDR3 comprises 13 residues. In germline, CDR1 is DFQATT, CDR2 SNEGSKA (reference sequence). The V and J ends lost 0 bases and 5 bases respectively, with 8 bases between them. The CDR3 loop reads CSARETIDNEQFF. Written as DNA, the CDR3 is TGCAGTGCTAGAGAAACTATCGACAATGAGCAGTTCTTC.

This clonotype was observed a few times. The V call is TRBV12-3 or TRBV12-4, the J call TRBJ2-4; tentative D call: TRBD2 (5 bases). Trimming cost V 2 bases and J 6 bases, with 11 bases left between them. The CDR3 is 14 amino acids. The CDR3 DNA follows: TGTGCCAGCAGTTTACGCGAAAGCGGAAACATTCAGTACTTC. It yields the protein CASSLRESGNIQYF.

The gene calls are TRBV20-1 and TRBJ1-4; 8 bases map to TRBD1. Looked up from germline, CDR1 is DFQATT and CDR2 is SNEGSKA (reference sequence). Trimming removed 0 bases from V and 5 bases from J; junction bases left unmatched: 8. CDR3 length equals 16 residues. The CDR3 region is CSARDARQGANEKLFF. Written as DNA, the CDR3 is TGCAGTGCTAGAGATGCGCGGCAGGGGGCGAATGAAAAACTGTTTTTT.

V usage is TRBV12-3 or TRBV12-4 and J usage is TRBJ2-3; possible D gene TRBD1, 5 bases. The V end was cut by 1 base, the J end by 2 bases, with 10 bases between. CDR3 length: 15 residues. The CDR3 loop is CASSLGGRPTDTQYF. CDR3 in DNA: TGTGCCAGCAGTTTAGGGGGCAGGCCCACAGATACGCAGTATTTT.

The count of this clonotype is one. The chain joins TRBV7-9 to TRBJ2-5; D gene ambiguous. Per germline, CDR1 SEHNR and CDR2 FQNEAQ (reference sequence). The CDR3 sequence is 14 residues long. Deletions cut 1 base from V and 4 bases from J, with 10 bases between. CDR3: CASSLGQMGETQYF. The DNA of the CDR3 is TGTGCCAGCAGCTTAGGCCAGATGGGAGAGACCCAGTACTTC. Full variable domain (missing parts from reference TRBV7-9 and TRBJ2-5): DTGVSQNPRHKITKRGQNVTFRCDPISEHNRLYWYRQTLGQGPEFLTYFQNEAQLEKSRLLSDRFSAERPKGSFSTLEIQRTEQGDSAMYLCASSLGQMGETQYFGPGTRLLVL.

This chain links TRBV12-3 or TRBV12-4 with TRBJ2-1; 7 positions match TRBD2. The CDR3 totals 15 residues. The V gene end was trimmed by 3 bases and the J gene end by 5 bases; junction bases not matched to a gene: 7. CDR3 loop: CASSFLAVVDNEQFF. CDR3 sequence (DNA): TGTGCCAGCAGTTTTCTAGCGGTGGTCGACAATGAGCAGTTCTTC.

The chain joins TRBV6-1 to TRBJ2-3; 12 bases line up with TRBD2. Germline loops: CDR1 MNHNS, CDR2 SASEGT. Germline trimming cut 8 bases from V and 6 bases from J; bases unmatched to any gene: 6. The CDR3 consists of 14 residues. CDR3 region: CASATSGSRDTQYF. The CDR3 DNA sequence: TGTGCCAGCGCGACTAGCGGGAGCAGGGATACGCAGTATTTT.

This clonotype has just a few counts. This chain joins TRBV6-2 or TRBV6-3 and TRBJ1-5, with 7 bases matching TRBD1. Per the germline V gene, CDR1 is MNHEY and CDR2 is SVGEGT. This CDR3 spans 22 amino acids. V gave up 5 bases and J gave up 0 bases; unmatched junction bases: 25. The CDR3 sequence: CASSPRVGRGLTTLNSNQPQHF. The CDR3 DNA sequence: TGTGCCAGCAGTCCCCGGGTCGGCAGGGGGTTGACTACCCTCAATAGCAATCAGCCCCAGCATTTT.

This clonotype showed up just a few times. The chain recombines TRBV4-3 with TRBJ2-1; no clear D gene. The CDR3 is made up of 16 amino acids. CDR1 LGHNA and CDR2 YSLEER come from the germline V gene. Trimming stripped 0 bases from V and 0 bases from J, with 9 bases between. The CDR3 bases are TGCGCCAGCAGCCAAGATAGGTCCTACTCCTACAATGAGCAGTTCTTC. Translation gives CASSQDRSYSYNEQFF.

V usage is TRBV11-2 and J usage is TRBJ2-1; 7 nucleotides match TRBD2. Germline V gene lookup returns CDR1 SGHAT and CDR2 FQNNGV. The CDR3 contains 19 residues. V trimming: 6 bases; J trimming: 2 bases; junction bases outside the gene matches: 19. The CDR3 sequence is CASRGRGSGKNMAYNEQFF. The CDR3 DNA sequence: TGTGCCAGCAGGGGGCGGGGGAGCGGGAAAAATATGGCCTACAATGAGCAGTTCTTC.

The chain uses TRBV5-1 and TRBJ2-1, with D uncertain. CDR3 size: 13 residues. Germline CDR1 SGHRS, CDR2 YFSETQ. Trimming took 1 base from V and 9 from J, leaving 11 bases between them. The DNA for the CDR3 is TGCGCCAGCAGCTTGCTGTCTGGCGGTGAGCAGTTCTTC. Its translation: CASSLLSGGEQFF.